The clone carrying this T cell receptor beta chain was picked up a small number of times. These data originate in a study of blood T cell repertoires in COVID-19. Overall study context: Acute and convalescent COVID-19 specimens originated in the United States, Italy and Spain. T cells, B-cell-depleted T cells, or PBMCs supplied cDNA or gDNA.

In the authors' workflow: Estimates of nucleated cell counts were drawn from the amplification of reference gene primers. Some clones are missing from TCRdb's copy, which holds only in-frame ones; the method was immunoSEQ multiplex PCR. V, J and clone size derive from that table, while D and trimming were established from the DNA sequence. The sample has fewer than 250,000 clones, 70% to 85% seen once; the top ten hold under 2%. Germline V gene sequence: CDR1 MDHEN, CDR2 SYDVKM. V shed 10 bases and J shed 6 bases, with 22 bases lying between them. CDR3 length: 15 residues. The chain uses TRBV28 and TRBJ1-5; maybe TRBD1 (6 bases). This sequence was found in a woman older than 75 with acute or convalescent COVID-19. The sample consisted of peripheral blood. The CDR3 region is CAIATGSGGSQPQHF. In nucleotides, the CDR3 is TGTGCCATCGCGACAGGTTCGGGGGGCAGTCAGCCCCAGCATTTT. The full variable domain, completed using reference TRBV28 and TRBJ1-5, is DVKVTQSSRYLVKRTGEKVFLECVQDMDHENMFWYRQDPGLGLRLIYFSYDVKMKEKGDIPEGYSVSREKKERFSLILESASTNQTSMYLCAIATGSGGSQPQHFGDGTRLSIL.